The 2 T cell receptor beta chains reported below all come from one sample, sequenced in a study of blood T cells in healthy people across ages. Combining a sample-barcoded 5' primer with a J-beta primer mix, a second PCR ran for roughly 7 to 12 cycles. TCRdb used MiXCR to reprocess the 5' RACE reads, holding one entry per CDR3 protein. The sample has around 780,000 distinct CDR3 sequences, 45% to 70% seen once. Sequenced input: blood. The receptors stem from a man in his forties or fifties in good health.

The rearrangement uses TRBV5-1 and TRBJ1-6; D is unresolved. This CDR3 is 16 amino acids long. CDR1 and CDR2 (germline): SGHRS, YFSETQ. Deletions cut 1 base from V and 3 bases from J, with 11 bases between. The CDR3 here is CASSLSLLYYNSPLHF. As DNA, the CDR3 is TGCGCCAGCAGCTTGTCCCTTCTTTACTATAATTCACCCCTCCACTTT. Full variable domain (remainder filled in from reference TRBV5-1 and TRBJ1-6): KAGVTQTPRYLIKTRGQQVTLSCSPISGHRSVSWYQQTPGQGLQFLFEYFSETQRNKGNFPGRFSGRQFSNSRSEMNVSTLELGDSALYLCASSLSLLYYNSPLHFGNGTRLTVT.

The chain links TRBV6-5 to TRBJ1-6, with TRBD1 identical over 9 bases. The CDR3 is made up of 14 amino acids. Germline V gene lookup returns CDR1 MNHEY and CDR2 SVGAGI. V was clipped by 5 bases and J by 10 bases; unmatched bases: 6. The CDR3 sequence: CASSDRGLESPLHF. The CDR3 DNA reads as TGTGCCAGCAGTGACAGGGGGTTAGAGTCACCCCTCCACTTT.